What follows describes a single T cell receptor beta chain. The data stem from a study of blood T cell repertoires in COVID-19. For the study at large: Sites across the United States, Italy and Spain contributed samples from acute and convalescent COVID-19. Sample material is recorded as cDNA or gDNA derived from T cells, B-cell-depleted T cells, or PBMCs.

Original processing methods: Nucleated cell number was recorded as an estimate derived from reference gene primer amplification. Assay used: immunoSEQ multiplex PCR; TCRdb lists only in-frame clones, some missing. That table is the source of V, J and clone size, and D and trimming were worked out from the DNA. The sample lists 100,000 or so clones, roughly 84% occurring once. V was trimmed by 3 bases and J by 4 bases, leaving 9 bases between them. Germline V CDR1 and CDR2: MRHNA, SNTAGT. This CDR3 spans 13 amino acids. The TCR sequence derives from a man aged 25-45 years in a cohort sampled during active COVID-19. The V and J genes are TRBV6-4 and TRBJ1-1; D uncertain. The sample comprised peripheral blood. CDR3 DNA: TGTGCCAGCAGTGAATTGGAGTTCACTGAAGCTTTCTTT. Translated, it gives CASSELEFTEAFF.